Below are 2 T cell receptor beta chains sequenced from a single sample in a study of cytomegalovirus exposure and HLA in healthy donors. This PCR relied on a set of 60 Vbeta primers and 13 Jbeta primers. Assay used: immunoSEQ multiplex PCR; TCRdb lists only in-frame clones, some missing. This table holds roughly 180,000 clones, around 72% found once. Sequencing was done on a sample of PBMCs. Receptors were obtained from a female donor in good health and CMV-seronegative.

CDR3 coding DNA: TGTGCCAGCAGATCACAGGGGGCTAAAGAGACCCAGTACTTC. This translates into CASRSQGAKETQYF. V is TRBV6-5 and J is TRBJ2-5, with 9 bases matching TRBD1. The CDR3 totals 14 residues. Germline V gives CDR1 MNHEY, CDR2 SVGAGI. After removal of 6 bases from V and 3 bases from J, the junction contained 5 bases not matched to a gene.

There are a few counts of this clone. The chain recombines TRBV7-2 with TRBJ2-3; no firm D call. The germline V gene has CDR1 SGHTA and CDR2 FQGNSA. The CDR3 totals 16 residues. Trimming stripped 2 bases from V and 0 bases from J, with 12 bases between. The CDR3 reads CASSLKAQLSTDTQYF. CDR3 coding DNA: TGTGCCAGCAGCTTAAAGGCACAGCTAAGCACAGATACGCAGTATTTT. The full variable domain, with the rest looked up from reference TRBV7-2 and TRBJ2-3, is GAGVSQSPSNKVTEKGKDVELRCDPISGHTALYWYRQSLGQGLEFLIYFQGNSAPDKSGLPSDRFSAERTGGSVSTLTIQRTQQEDSAVYLCASSLKAQLSTDTQYFGPGTRLTVL.